One sample yielded the 16 T cell receptor beta chains listed below, sequenced in a study of cytomegalovirus exposure and HLA in healthy donors. The PCR used 60 Vbeta and 13 Jbeta primers. Sequenced by immunoSEQ multiplex PCR; TCRdb stores in-frame clones only, minus some. The repertoire has about 140,000 clones, roughly 86% of them found once; the top ten carry about 3.2%. What was sequenced was PBMCs. The receptor set was obtained from a young man in good health and CMV-seropositive.

This clone was seen a single time. The V gene is TRBV5-6, the J gene TRBJ2-4, with TRBD1 matching 12 bases. Germline V gene sequence: CDR1 SGHDT, CDR2 YYEEEE. Unmatched junction bases numbered 7, after V lost 1 base and J lost 8 bases. The CDR3 has 16 amino acids. CDR3 sequence: CASSLLGQGAQDIQYF. In DNA, the CDR3 is TGTGCCAGCAGCTTGTTGGGACAGGGGGCGCAGGACATTCAGTACTTC.

The rearrangement joins TRBV4-1 to TRBJ2-7, with D possibly being TRBD1 (5 bases). V dropped 4 bases and J dropped 3 bases, with 19 bases sitting between them. The CDR3 length is 16 residues. Germline V gene data show CDR1 as MGHRA and CDR2 as YSYEKL. Here the CDR3 reads CASSLLSDSEGYEQYF. The DNA of the CDR3 is TGCGCCAGCAGCCTTCTATCAGACAGCGAAGGCTACGAGCAGTACTTC.

V gene TRBV18 combines with J gene TRBJ2-5; D may be TRBD2 (5 bases). Trimming pared 5 bases from V and 5 bases from J, leaving 15 bases between. In germline, CDR1 is KGHSH, CDR2 LQKENI. CDR3 size: 14 residues. The CDR3 sequence is CASSDTGIRETQYF. Written as DNA, the CDR3 is TGTGCCAGCTCAGACACCGGGATCCGGGAGACCCAGTACTTC.

This clone was observed a handful of times. The chain recombines TRBV18 with TRBJ1-2; D is uncertain. Deletions cut 3 bases from V and 1 base from J, with 6 bases between. The CDR3 is 13 residues long. The germline CDR1 and CDR2 sequences are KGHSH and LQKENI. The CDR3 region has the DNA TGTGCCAGCTCACCGAGCGATAACTATGGCTACACCTTC. Amino acids: CASSPSDNYGYTF.

The V gene is TRBV9, the J gene TRBJ2-3; 8 positions agree with TRBD2. J was trimmed by 3 bases and V by 0 bases; bases with no gene match: 3. The CDR3 contains 15 residues. Germline-derived CDR1 and CDR2 are SGDLS and YYNGEE. The CDR3 bases are TGTGCCAGCAGCGTAGTTGGCGGGAGGACAGATACGCAGTATTTT. This encodes CASSVVGGRTDTQYF.

The chain couples TRBV19 to TRBJ2-1; 8 nucleotides agree with TRBD2. Germline CDR1 reads LNHDA; CDR2 reads SQIVND (reference sequence). The CDR3 sequence is 14 residues long. Losses at the gene ends were 5 bases for V and 7 bases for J; bases not matched to a gene: 7. The CDR3 sequence: CASSLSGRGNEQFF. The CDR3 region has the DNA TGTGCCAGTAGTTTAAGCGGGAGAGGAAATGAGCAGTTCTTC.

In this sample, this clone turned up a few times. The chain is built from TRBV29-1 and TRBJ1-5; 7 bases are a match to TRBD1. This CDR3 is 13 amino acids long. CDR1 and CDR2 (germline): SQVTM, ANQGSEA. V lost 7 bases, J lost 2 bases, and 5 bases stayed unmatched. The CDR3 DNA sequence: TGCAGCGCTGCAGGGGGTGGCAATCAGCCCCAGCATTTT. This sequence encodes CSAAGGGNQPQHF. Variable domain in full (rest from reference TRBV29-1 and TRBJ1-5): SAVISQKPSRDICQRGTSLTIQCQVDSQVTMMFWYRQQPGQSLTLIATANQGSEATYESGFVIDKFPISRPNLTFSTLTVSNMSPEDSSIYLCSAAGGGNQPQHFGDGTRLSIL.

The chain uses TRBV6-1 and TRBJ2-1; maybe TRBD2 (6 bases). The CDR3 covers 14 residues. Germline CDR1 reads MNHNS; CDR2 reads SASEGT. Trimming stripped 0 bases from V and 8 bases from J, with 11 bases between. The CDR3 DNA follows: TGTGCCAGCAGTGAAGCGCTCGGAGGGTATGAGCAGTTCTTC. Translating it yields CASSEALGGYEQFF.

A single count supports this clone. This chain links TRBV29-1 with TRBJ1-5, with 8 bases identical to TRBD1. Germline V gene lookup returns CDR1 SQVTM and CDR2 ANQGSEA. This CDR3 contains 15 residues. The V segment lost 5 bases and the J segment 3 bases; nucleotides outside the gene matches: 9. In DNA form, the CDR3 reads TGCAGCGTTAGGGGGGGGACAGGACCCAATCAGCCCCAGCATTTT. Its translation is CSVRGGTGPNQPQHF.

The CDR3 reads CSVRPGSFYNEQFF. The DNA of the CDR3 is TGCAGCGTTCGGCCGGGATCTTTCTACAATGAGCAGTTCTTC. The chain links TRBV29-1 to TRBJ2-1; D perhaps matches TRBD2 (5 bases). The germline V gene has CDR1 SQVTM and CDR2 ANQGSEA. The V and J ends lost 5 bases and 3 bases respectively, with 14 bases between them. The CDR3 length is 14 residues.

The chain employs TRBV28 and TRBJ1-2; TRBD1 aligns across 7 bases. V shed 6 bases, J shed 7 bases, and the junction held 20 bases outside the gene matches. The CDR3 extends over 17 amino acids. Per the germline V gene, CDR1 is MDHEN and CDR2 is SYDVKM. CDR3 in DNA: TGTGCCAGCAGCTGGCTTTCGTCTTCTGGGACAGAGGGTGGCTACACCTTC. It specifies CASSWLSSSGTEGGYTF.

J is TRBJ2-5 and V is TRBV7-9; possibly TRBD1 for D (5 bases). This CDR3 contains 15 residues. Germline lookup yields CDR1 SEHNR and CDR2 FQNEAQ (reference sequence). The V gene lost 5 bases and the J gene lost 0 bases, with 13 bases spanning the gap. The DNA of the CDR3 is TGTGCCAGCAGCCCCCTAGACAGTGACCAAGAGACCCAGTACTTC. Translating gives CASSPLDSDQETQYF.

The chain has TRBV2 and TRBJ2-6, with 7 bases that match TRBD2. This CDR3 is built from 13 residues. V dropped 8 bases and J dropped 2; count of bases not matched to a gene: 0. In germline, CDR1 is SNHLY, CDR2 FYNNEI. CDR3 loop: CASGRAGANVLTF. The DNA for the CDR3 is TGTGCCAGCGGGAGGGCTGGGGCCAACGTCCTGACTTTC.

The chain recombines TRBV28 with TRBJ1-2, with D uncertain. V lost 2 bases to trimming and J lost 2 bases, with 3 bases between them. Per the germline V gene, CDR1 is MDHEN and CDR2 is SYDVKM. The CDR3 loop spans 12 amino acids. The CDR3 DNA reads as TGTGCCAGCAGTTTACTCAACTATGGCTACACCTTC. Translating gives CASSLLNYGYTF.

The chain joins TRBV6-1 to TRBJ2-1; D gene unclear. Germline V gives CDR1 MNHNS, CDR2 SASEGT. V gave up 2 bases and J gave up 10 bases, with 6 bases separating them. The CDR3 consists of 11 residues. In DNA form, the CDR3 reads TGTGCCAGCAGTGAAATTCGGGAGCAGTTCTTC. Its protein is CASSEIREQFF.

The chain uses TRBV5-1 and TRBJ2-7; tentatively, D is TRBD1 (6 bases). Trimming took 3 bases from V and 2 from J, leaving 9 bases between them. This CDR3 comprises 13 residues. Germline V gives CDR1 SGHRS, CDR2 YFSETQ. The CDR3 bases are TGCGCCAGCAGCTGGGGGACAACCTACGAGCAGTACTTC. Translation: CASSWGTTYEQYF.